This T cell receptor (beta chain) originates from a study of blood T cell repertoires in COVID-19. The wider study: Samples taken during acute and convalescent COVID-19 were collected in the United States, Italy and Spain.

Germline V gives CDR1 SGHTA, CDR2 FQGTGA. Losses at the gene ends were 5 bases for V and 5 bases for J; bases not matched to a gene: 8. The CDR3 has 15 amino acids. Original data processing: The authors estimated nucleated cell counts from reference gene primer amplification. The data were produced by immunoSEQ multiplex PCR, yet TCRdb's version contains in-frame clones alone and is incomplete. Clone size and V and J calls were adopted from that table, with D and trimming inferred from the DNA. The table records 160,000 or so clones, around nine tenths of them present only once. The source is a woman in her seventies with acute or convalescent COVID-19. The chain employs TRBV7-3 and TRBJ2-1, with 8 bases identical to TRBD2. The sample consisted of peripheral blood. DNA for the CDR3: TGTGCCAGCAGCAGTCAGCGGGGGCCCAACAATGAGCAGTTCTTC. Amino acid sequence: CASSSQRGPNNEQFF.